The clone carrying this TCR beta chain was found once. The data were produced by immunoSEQ multiplex PCR, yet TCRdb's version contains in-frame clones alone and is incomplete. The data hold about 100,000 clones, with 79% observed a single time. The data stem from a study of blood T cell repertoires in COVID-19. V gave up 6 bases and J gave up 0 bases, with 15 bases separating them. CDR1 and CDR2 (germline): MNHEY, SMNVEV (reference sequence). The CDR3 has 17 amino acids. This receptor was taken from a human donor in a cohort sampled during active COVID-19. The material sequenced was peripheral blood. The gene calls are TRBV27 and TRBJ1-6; no reliable D call. CDR3 DNA sequence: TGTGCCAGCAGCCCTGGCTTGTCCAACTCCTATAATTCACCCCTCCACTTT. Translation: CASSPGLSNSYNSPLHF.